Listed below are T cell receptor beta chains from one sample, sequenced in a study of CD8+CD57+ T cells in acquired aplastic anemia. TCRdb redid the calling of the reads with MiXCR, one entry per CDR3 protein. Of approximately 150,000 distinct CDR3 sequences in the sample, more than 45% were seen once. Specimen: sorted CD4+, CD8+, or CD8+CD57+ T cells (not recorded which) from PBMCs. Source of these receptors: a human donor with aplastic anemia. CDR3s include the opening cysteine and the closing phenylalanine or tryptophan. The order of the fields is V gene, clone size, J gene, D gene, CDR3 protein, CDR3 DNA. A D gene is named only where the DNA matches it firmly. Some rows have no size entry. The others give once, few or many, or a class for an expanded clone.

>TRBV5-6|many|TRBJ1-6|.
CASSFSGSYNSPLHF
TGTGCCAGCAGCTTTTCGGGGTCCTATAATTCACCCCTCCACTTT
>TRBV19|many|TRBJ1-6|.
CATQLTAYNSPLHF
TGTGCCACCCAATTGACAGCCTATAATTCACCCCTCCACTTT
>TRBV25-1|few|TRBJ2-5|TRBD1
CATLDRGLGGRDQETQYF
TGTGCCACCCTGGACAGGGGGCTCGGGGGCCGTGACCAAGAGACCCAGTACTTC
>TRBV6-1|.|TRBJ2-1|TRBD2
CASSALAGEFGNEQFF
TGTGCCAGCAGTGCCCTAGCGGGAGAATTCGGCAATGAGCAGTTCTTC
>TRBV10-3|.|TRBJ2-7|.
CASRNPGDLYKQYF
TGTGCCAGCAGGAACCCTGGGGACCTCTACAAGCAGTACTTC
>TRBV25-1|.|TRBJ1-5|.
CASSEGWKQPQHF
TGTGCCAGCAGTGAAGGGTGGAAACAGCCCCAGCATTTT
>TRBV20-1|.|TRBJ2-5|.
CSASELQETQYF
TGCAGTGCTAGCGAGCTCCAAGAGACCCAGTACTTC
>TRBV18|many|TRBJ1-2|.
CASSPPDNYGYTF
TGTGCCAGCTCACCACCGGATAACTATGGCTACACCTTC
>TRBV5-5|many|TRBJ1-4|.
CASSSQGITTNEKLFF
TGTGCCAGCAGCTCTCAGGGGATCACAACTAATGAAAAACTGTTTTTT
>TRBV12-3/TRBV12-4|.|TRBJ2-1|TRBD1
CASTEDRGLYEQFF
TGTGCCAGCACCGAGGACAGGGGGCTCTATGAGCAGTTCTTC
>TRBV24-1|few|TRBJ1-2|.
CATGPRGVDYGYTF
TGTGCCACCGGGCCTCGGGGCGTTGACTATGGCTACACCTTC
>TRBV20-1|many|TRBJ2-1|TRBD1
CSARWGQGQLHYNEQFF
TGCAGTGCTAGATGGGGACAGGGGCAACTCCACTACAATGAGCAGTTCTTC
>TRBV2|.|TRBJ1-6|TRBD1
CASRDRGYDNSPLHF
TGTGCCAGCAGGGACAGGGGATACGATAATTCACCCCTCCACTTT
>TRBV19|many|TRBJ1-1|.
CASSTTTGNTEAFF
TGTGCCAGTAGTACAACAACAGGGAACACTGAAGCTTTCTTT
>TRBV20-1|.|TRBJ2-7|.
CSARDIHSYEQYF
TGCAGTGCCCGGGACATCCACTCCTACGAGCAGTACTTC
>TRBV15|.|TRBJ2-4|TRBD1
CATSREGTVQNIQYF
TGTGCCACCAGCAGAGAAGGGACAGTACAAAACATTCAGTACTTC
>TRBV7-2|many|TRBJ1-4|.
CASSLAHGKNEKLFF
TGTGCCAGCAGCTTAGCCCATGGGAAAAATGAAAAACTGTTTTTT
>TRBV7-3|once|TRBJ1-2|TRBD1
CASSSGTGRNYGYTF
TGTGCCAGCAGCTCGGGGACAGGCCGAAACTATGGCTACACCTTC
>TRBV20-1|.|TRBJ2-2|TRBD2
CSARTSSGGYNTGELFF
TGCAGTGCTAGAACATCTAGCGGGGGATACAACACCGGGGAGCTGTTTTTT
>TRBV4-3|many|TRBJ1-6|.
CASSQAPNSPLHF
TGCGCCAGCAGCCAAGCTCCGAATTCACCCCTCCACTTT
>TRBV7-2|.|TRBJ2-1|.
CASSSSGVTYNEQFF
TGTGCCAGCAGCTCCTCAGGGGTCACCTACAATGAGCAGTTCTTC